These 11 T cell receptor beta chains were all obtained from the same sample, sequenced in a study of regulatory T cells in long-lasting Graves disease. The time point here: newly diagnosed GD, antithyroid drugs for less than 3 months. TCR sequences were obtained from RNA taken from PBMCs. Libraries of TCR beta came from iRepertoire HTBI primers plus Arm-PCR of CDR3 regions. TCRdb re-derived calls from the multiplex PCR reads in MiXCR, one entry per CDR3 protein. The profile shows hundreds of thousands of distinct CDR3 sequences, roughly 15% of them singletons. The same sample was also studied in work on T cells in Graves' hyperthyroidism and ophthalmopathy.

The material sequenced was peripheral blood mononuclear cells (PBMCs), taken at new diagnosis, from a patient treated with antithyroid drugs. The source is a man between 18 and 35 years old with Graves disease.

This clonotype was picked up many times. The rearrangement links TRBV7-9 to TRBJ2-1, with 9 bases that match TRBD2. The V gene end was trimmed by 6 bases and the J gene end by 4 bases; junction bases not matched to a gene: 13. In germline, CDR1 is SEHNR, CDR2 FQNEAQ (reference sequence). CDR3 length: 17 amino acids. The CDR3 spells CASSNGAGGPRYNEQFF. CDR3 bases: TGTGCCAGCAGTAACGGGGCGGGAGGGCCACGGTACAATGAGCAGTTCTTC.

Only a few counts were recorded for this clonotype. The CDR3 is CSARRGQGASGELFF. The DNA of the CDR3 is TGCAGTGCTAGGCGGGGACAGGGGGCATCCGGGGAGCTGTTTTTT. The chain carries TRBV20-1 and TRBJ2-2, with 12 bases identical to TRBD1. The CDR3 length is 15 residues. The germline V gene encodes CDR1 DFQATT and CDR2 SNEGSKA (reference sequence). Trimming took 3 bases from V and 6 from J; bases not matched to a gene: 5.

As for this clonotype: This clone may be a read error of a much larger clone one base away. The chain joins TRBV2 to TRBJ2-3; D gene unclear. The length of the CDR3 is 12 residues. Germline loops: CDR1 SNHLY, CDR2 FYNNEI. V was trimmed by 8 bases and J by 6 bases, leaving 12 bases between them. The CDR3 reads CASLPFPDTQYF. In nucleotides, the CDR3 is TGTGCCAGCCTGCCCTTCCCGGATACGCAGTATTTT.

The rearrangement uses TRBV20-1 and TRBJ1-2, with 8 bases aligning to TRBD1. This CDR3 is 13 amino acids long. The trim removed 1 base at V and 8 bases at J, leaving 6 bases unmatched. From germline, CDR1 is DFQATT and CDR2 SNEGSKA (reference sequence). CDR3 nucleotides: TGCAGTGCTAGAGCTCAGGGGGCAGAAGGCTACACCTTC. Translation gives CSARAQGAEGYTF.

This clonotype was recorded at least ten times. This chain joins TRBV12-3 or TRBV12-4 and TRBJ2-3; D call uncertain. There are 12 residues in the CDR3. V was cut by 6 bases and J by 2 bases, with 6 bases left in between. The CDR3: CASRTITDTQYF. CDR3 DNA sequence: TGTGCCAGCAGAACGATCACAGATACGCAGTATTTT.

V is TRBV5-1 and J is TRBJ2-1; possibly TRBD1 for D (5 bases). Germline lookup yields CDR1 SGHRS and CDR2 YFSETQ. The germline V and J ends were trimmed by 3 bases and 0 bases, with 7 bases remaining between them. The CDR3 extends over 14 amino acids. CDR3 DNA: TGCGCCAGCAGCTGGGGCGACTCCTACAATGAGCAGTTCTTC. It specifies CASSWGDSYNEQFF.

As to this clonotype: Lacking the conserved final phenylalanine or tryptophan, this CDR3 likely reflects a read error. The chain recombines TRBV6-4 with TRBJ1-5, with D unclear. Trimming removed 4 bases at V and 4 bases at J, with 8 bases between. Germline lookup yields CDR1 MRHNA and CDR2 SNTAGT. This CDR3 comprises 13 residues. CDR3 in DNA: TGTGCCAGCAGTGGGGTCATTAATCAGCCCCAGCATTCT. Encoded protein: CASSGVINQPQHS.

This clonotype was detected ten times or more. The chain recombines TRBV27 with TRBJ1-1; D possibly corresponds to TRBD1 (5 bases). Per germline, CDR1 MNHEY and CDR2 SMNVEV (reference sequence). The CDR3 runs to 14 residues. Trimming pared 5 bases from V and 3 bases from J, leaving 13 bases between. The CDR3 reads CASSIPGTHTEAFF. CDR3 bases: TGTGCCAGCAGTATCCCCGGGACCCACACTGAAGCTTTCTTT.

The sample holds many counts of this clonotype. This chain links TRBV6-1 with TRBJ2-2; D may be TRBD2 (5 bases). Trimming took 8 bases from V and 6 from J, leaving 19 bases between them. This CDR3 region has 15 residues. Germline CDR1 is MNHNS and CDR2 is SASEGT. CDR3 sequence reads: CASLSGQAGAGELFF. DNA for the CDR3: TGTGCCAGCCTATCCGGGCAGGCGGGCGCCGGGGAGCTGTTTTTT.

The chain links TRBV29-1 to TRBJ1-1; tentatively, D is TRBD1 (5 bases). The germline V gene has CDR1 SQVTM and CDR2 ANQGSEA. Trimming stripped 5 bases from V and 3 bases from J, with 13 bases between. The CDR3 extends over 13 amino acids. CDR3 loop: CSVTQGSYTEAFF. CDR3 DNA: TGCAGCGTTACGCAGGGAAGTTACACTGAAGCTTTCTTT.

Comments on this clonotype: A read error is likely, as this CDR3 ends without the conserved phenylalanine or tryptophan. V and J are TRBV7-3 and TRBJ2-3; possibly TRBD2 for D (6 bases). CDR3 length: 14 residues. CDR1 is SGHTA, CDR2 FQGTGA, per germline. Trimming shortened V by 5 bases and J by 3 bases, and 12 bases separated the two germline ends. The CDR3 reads CASSGSGGTDTQYS. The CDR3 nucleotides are TGTGCCAGCAGCGGTAGCGGAGGTACAGATACGCAGTATTCT.